The entry below gives a single TCR beta chain sequence along with its context. Its cognate antigen is unknown. TCRdb's table, derived via immunoSEQ multiplex PCR, lists solely in-frame clones and lacks some. The data show around 170,000 clones, nearly 95% seen once. This entry belongs to a study of T cell responses to AZD1222 COVID-19 vaccine. General observations from the study: Only a handful of AZD1222 recipients tested seropositive at baseline. Donors, mostly white British, included more females; clonal diversity was possibly underestimated. Repertoire sampling occurred only after the peak T cell response.

V shed 7 bases and J shed 6 bases, with 13 bases lying between them. The CDR3 runs to 12 residues. Germline V lookup: CDR1 MDHEN, CDR2 SYDVKM. This chain uses TRBV28 with TRBJ2-7; D is unresolved. The source material was peripheral blood, sampled 28 days after the second AZD1222 dose. This clonotype originated in an adult who received the AZD1222 COVID-19 vaccine. The DNA for the CDR3 is TGTGCCAGCATCGGTTTAGTTGGCGAGCAGTACTTC. It codes for CASIGLVGEQYF.